These 15 T cell receptor beta chains were all obtained from the same sample, sequenced in a study of blood T cell repertoires in COVID-19. Produced via immunoSEQ multiplex PCR; TCRdb's table is partial and in-frame only. The repertoire holds 150,000 or so clones, with about four fifths as singletons. What was sequenced was peripheral blood. Receptor source: a man between 65 and 79 years old who had recovered from COVID-19.

This clone has a handful of counts. This chain joins TRBV5-1 and TRBJ2-5, with D perhaps TRBD2 (5 bases). Trimming left V 0 bases short and J 5 bases short, with 14 bases between. The CDR3 covers 15 residues. Germline values: CDR1 SGHRS, CDR2 YFSETQ. The CDR3 is CASSLAGIPRETQYF. The CDR3 nucleotides are TGCGCCAGCAGCTTGGCCGGGATACCTCGGGAGACCCAGTACTTC.

V gene TRBV5-4 combines with J gene TRBJ2-3; 9 nucleotides align to TRBD1. Trimming removed 4 bases from V and 5 bases from J; junction bases left unmatched: 11. The CDR3 covers 16 residues. Germline CDR1 and CDR2: SGHNT and YYREEE (reference sequence). DNA of the CDR3: TGTGCCAGCAGCACATTGACAGGGGGTATGGGAGATACGCAGTATTTT. This encodes CASSTLTGGMGDTQYF.

This rearrangement joins TRBV5-1 to TRBJ2-7, with a possible D match to TRBD2 (5 bases). The CDR3 is made up of 16 amino acids. Germline V gene data show CDR1 as SGHRS and CDR2 as YFSETQ. Trimming removed 3 bases from V and 3 bases from J, with 19 bases in between. The CDR3 coding sequence is TGCGCCAGCAGCTCAGCCCGACAACGGGGAGACTACGAGCAGTACTTC. Protein sequence: CASSSARQRGDYEQYF.

The CDR3 coding sequence is TGTGCCAGCAGTTTGGAGCGGAAGATCCACACAGATACGCAGTATTTT. Translated: CASSLERKIHTDTQYF. V gene TRBV27 combines with J gene TRBJ2-3, with a possible D match to TRBD2 (5 bases). V lost 3 bases and J lost 2, with 15 bases in between. The CDR3 extends over 16 amino acids. CDR1 is MNHEY, CDR2 SMNVEV, per germline (reference sequence).

The chain uses TRBV7-2 and TRBJ2-1; weak D call: TRBD2 (5 bases). The germline V and J ends were trimmed by 5 bases and 6 bases, with 17 bases remaining between them. The CDR3 loop spans 15 amino acids. CDR1 and CDR2 from the germline V gene are SGHTA and FQGNSA. The CDR3 coding sequence is TGTGCCAGCAGCACAAGCGGTATACCGGGCAATGAGCAGTTCTTC. This translates into CASSTSGIPGNEQFF.

The V call is TRBV20-1, the J call TRBJ2-7, with a tentative D call TRBD2 (5 bases). The CDR3 spans 12 residues. Germline CDR1 DFQATT, CDR2 SNEGSKA (reference sequence). Trimming cost V 3 bases and J 9 bases, with 15 bases left between them. CDR3 in DNA: TGCAGTGCTAGTAGCGCGGCTAATGTGCAGTACTTC. It is translated as CSASSAANVQYF.

V usage is TRBV27 and J usage is TRBJ2-3; 8 bases fit TRBD2. Germline trimming cut 6 bases from V and 3 bases from J; bases unmatched to any gene: 8. Germline-derived CDR1 and CDR2 are MNHEY and SMNVEV (reference sequence). The CDR3 extends over 15 amino acids. The chain's CDR3 is CASRNSGTETDTQYF. CDR3 nucleotides: TGTGCCAGCAGGAATAGCGGGACGGAAACAGATACGCAGTATTTT.

The chain has TRBV2 and TRBJ2-7, with 9 bases identical to TRBD2. This CDR3 is built from 17 residues. V lost 2 bases and J lost 2; bases outside the gene matches: 10. The V gene's germline CDR1 is SNHLY and CDR2 FYNNEI. CDR3 bases: TGTGCCAGCAGTGAAACTAAGGGGGCTAGCGGGACCTACGAGCAGTACTTC. It translates to CASSETKGASGTYEQYF.

This chain links TRBV19 with TRBJ1-6; 8 bases are shared with TRBD1. The CDR3 consists of 14 residues. Germline V gene lookup returns CDR1 LNHDA and CDR2 SQIVND (reference sequence). J was trimmed by 6 bases and V by 5 bases; bases with no gene match: 3. CDR3: CASSPDRANSPLHF. The CDR3 bases are TGTGCCAGTAGTCCGGACAGGGCTAATTCACCCCTCCACTTT.

V and J are TRBV18 and TRBJ2-2, with 12 bases identical to TRBD2. Germline V gene lookup returns CDR1 KGHSH and CDR2 LQKENI. V lost 5 bases and J lost 6; bases outside the gene matches: 7. The length of the CDR3 is 16 residues. The CDR3 region has the DNA TGTGCCAGCTCAGAGACTAGCGGGAGATCGGCCGGGGAGCTGTTTTTT. Translating it yields CASSETSGRSAGELFF.

The chain employs TRBV28 and TRBJ1-1; 10 bases are shared with TRBD1. The CDR3 runs 14 residues. Germline V gives CDR1 MDHEN, CDR2 SYDVKM. V shed 4 bases and J 3 bases; nucleotides not matched to a gene: 2. The CDR3 loop reads CASSSGQGDTEAFF. The CDR3 DNA reads TGTGCCAGCAGTTCAGGACAGGGGGACACTGAAGCTTTCTTT.

The V call is TRBV10-3, the J call TRBJ2-2; 8 nucleotides align to TRBD2. The V and J ends lost 0 bases and 6 bases, in that order; junction bases with no gene match: 3. CDR1 and CDR2 from the germline V gene are ENHRY and SYGVKD. The CDR3 totals 15 residues. CDR3: CAISESMRGAGELFF. CDR3 in DNA: TGTGCCATCAGTGAGTCGATGCGGGGGGCCGGGGAGCTGTTTTTT.

The rearrangement links TRBV7-2 to TRBJ2-7, with 8 bases that match TRBD1. From germline, CDR1 is SGHTA and CDR2 FQGNSA. The CDR3 loop spans 14 amino acids. The ends lost 5 bases at V and 3 bases at J; junction bases unmatched: 6. DNA of the CDR3: TGTGCCAGCAGCCCAAGGACAGGGAACTACGAGCAGTACTTC. It yields the protein CASSPRTGNYEQYF.

J is TRBJ2-5 and V is TRBV5-4; D perhaps matches TRBD2 (6 bases). The CDR3 length is 14 residues. Per germline, CDR1 SGHNT and CDR2 YYREEE (reference sequence). The V end was cut by 0 bases, the J end by 4 bases, with 10 bases between. The CDR3: CASSLGLGRETQYF. The CDR3 bases are TGTGCCAGCAGCTTGGGACTAGGGCGAGAGACCCAGTACTTC.

The chain joins TRBV7-8 to TRBJ2-1; D is undetermined. Germline V gene data show CDR1 as SGHVS and CDR2 as FQNEAQ. This CDR3 has 15 residues. V was clipped by 5 bases and J by 0 bases, with 11 bases between them. The CDR3 is CASSVSVSSYNEQFF. CDR3 coding DNA: TGTGCCAGCAGCGTAAGCGTCAGCTCCTACAATGAGCAGTTCTTC.